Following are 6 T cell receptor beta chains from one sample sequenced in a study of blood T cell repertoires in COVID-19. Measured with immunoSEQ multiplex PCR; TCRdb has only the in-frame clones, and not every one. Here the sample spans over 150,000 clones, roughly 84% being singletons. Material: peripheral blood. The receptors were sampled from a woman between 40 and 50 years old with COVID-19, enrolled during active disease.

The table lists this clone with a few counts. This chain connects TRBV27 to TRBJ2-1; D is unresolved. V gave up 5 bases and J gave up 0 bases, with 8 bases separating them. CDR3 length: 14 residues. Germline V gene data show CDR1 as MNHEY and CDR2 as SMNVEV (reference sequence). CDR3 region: CASSPLSSYNEQFF. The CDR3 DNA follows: TGTGCCAGCAGTCCCCTCAGCTCCTACAATGAGCAGTTCTTC.

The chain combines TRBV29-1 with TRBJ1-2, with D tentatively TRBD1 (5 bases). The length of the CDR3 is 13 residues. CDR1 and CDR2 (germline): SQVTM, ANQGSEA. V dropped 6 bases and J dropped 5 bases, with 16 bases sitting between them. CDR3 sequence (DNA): TGCAGCGTGGTCCCCGGGGGAGCTTATGGCTACACCTTC. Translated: CSVVPGGAYGYTF.

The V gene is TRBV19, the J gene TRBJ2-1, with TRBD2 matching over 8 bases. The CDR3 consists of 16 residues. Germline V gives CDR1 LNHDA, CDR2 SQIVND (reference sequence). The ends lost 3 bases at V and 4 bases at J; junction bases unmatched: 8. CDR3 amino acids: CASSISPGLGYNEQFF. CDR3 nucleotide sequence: TGTGCCAGTAGTATCTCACCGGGACTAGGGTACAATGAGCAGTTCTTC.

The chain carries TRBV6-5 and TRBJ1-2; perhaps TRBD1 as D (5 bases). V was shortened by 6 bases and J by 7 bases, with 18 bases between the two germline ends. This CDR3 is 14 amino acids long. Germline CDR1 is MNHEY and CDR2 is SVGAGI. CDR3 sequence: CASRQDGGITGYTF. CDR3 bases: TGTGCCAGCAGACAAGACGGGGGGATAACTGGCTACACCTTC.

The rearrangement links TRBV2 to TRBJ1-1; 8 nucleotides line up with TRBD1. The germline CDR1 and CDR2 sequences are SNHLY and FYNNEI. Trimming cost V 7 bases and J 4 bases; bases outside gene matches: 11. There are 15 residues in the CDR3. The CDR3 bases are TGTGCCAGCATACCGGCTAAACAGGGGGGCACTGAAGCTTTCTTT. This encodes CASIPAKQGGTEAFF.

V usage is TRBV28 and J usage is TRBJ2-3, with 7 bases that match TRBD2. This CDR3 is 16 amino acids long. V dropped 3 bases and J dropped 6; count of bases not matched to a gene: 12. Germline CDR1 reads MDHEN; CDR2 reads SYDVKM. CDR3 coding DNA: TGTGCCAGCAGTTTCCAAACGACTAGCTTAAGGGATACGCAGTATTTT. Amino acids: CASSFQTTSLRDTQYF.